The 25 T cell receptor beta chains below were found in one sample sequenced in a study of T-cell memory formation after mild COVID-19. TCRdb re-called the 5' RACE reads through MiXCR, storing one row per CDR3 protein. This sample has about 470,000 distinct CDR3 sequences, with around a sixth found just once. The sample comprised PBMCs or a T cell subset sorted from them (not recorded which). The receptors originated from an adult woman who had mild COVID-19 (a few samples of this study predate the infection). Cell type and time point are not known.

The chain links TRBV6-6 to TRBJ2-3, with unresolved D. Germline CDR1 and CDR2: MNHNY and SVGAGI (reference sequence). The length of the CDR3 is 14 residues. Trimming took 2 bases from V and 7 from J, leaving 13 bases between them. The CDR3 DNA is TGTGCCAGCAGTTACACCAGCCCCGAGTATACGCAGTATTTT. Residues: CASSYTSPEYTQYF.

The chain combines TRBV12-3 or TRBV12-4 with TRBJ2-7, with a possible D match to TRBD2 (5 bases). With 7 bases removed from V and 5 bases from J, the gap between germline ends came to 21 bases. This CDR3 contains 15 residues. The CDR3 region has the DNA TGTGCCAGCATAGCCCGGGGTCTGAGTTTCAACGAGCAGTACTTC. Its translation is CASIARGLSFNEQYF.

This rearrangement joins TRBV7-9 to TRBJ1-5, with D hard to call. Looked up from germline, CDR1 is SEHNR and CDR2 is FQNEAQ (reference sequence). Trimming removed 4 bases at V and 5 bases at J, with 12 bases between. The length of the CDR3 is 14 residues. The CDR3 DNA sequence: TGTGCCAGCAGCTACCTGGAGGTCGATCAGCCCCAGCATTTT. Translating it yields CASSYLEVDQPQHF.

The CDR3 here is CASSPQVAEQETQYF. Written as DNA, the CDR3 is TGTGCCAGCTCACCACAGGTAGCGGAACAAGAGACCCAGTACTTC. This chain uses TRBV18 with TRBJ2-5, with a tentative D call TRBD2 (6 bases). Germline CDR1 KGHSH, CDR2 LQKENI. The CDR3 contains 15 residues. The germline V and J ends were trimmed by 1 base and 2 bases, with 11 bases remaining between them.

The rearrangement links TRBV28 to TRBJ2-7; possibly TRBD1 for D (6 bases). V lost 4 bases and J lost 0, with 13 bases in between. This CDR3 comprises 15 residues. Germline CDR1 is MDHEN and CDR2 is SYDVKM. CDR3 amino acids: CASSSWGQGSYEQYF. The CDR3 bases are TGTGCCAGCAGTTCGTGGGGGCAGGGCTCCTACGAGCAGTACTTC.

This chain connects TRBV12-3 or TRBV12-4 to TRBJ2-2; D may match TRBD1 or TRBD2 (5 bases each). The CDR3 contains 15 residues. Trimming cost V 8 bases and J 5 bases, with 18 bases left between them. The CDR3 here is CASSPTDRGTGELFF. As DNA, the CDR3 is TGTGCCAGCTCGCCGACAGACCGAGGGACCGGGGAGCTGTTTTTT.

This clonotype was detected many times. The chain uses TRBV7-2 and TRBJ1-4; 7 nucleotides align to TRBD1. V shed 1 base and J 5 bases; nucleotides not matched to a gene: 7. This CDR3 region has 16 residues. Per the germline V gene, CDR1 is SGHTA and CDR2 is FQGNSA. The CDR3 here is CASSLVGGGMNEKLFF. CDR3 in DNA: TGTGCCAGCAGCTTAGTTGGAGGGGGCATGAATGAAAAACTGTTTTTT.

J is TRBJ1-2 and V is TRBV12-3 or TRBV12-4; D unresolved. Deletions cut 8 bases from V and 6 bases from J, with 16 bases between. The CDR3 spans 13 residues. CDR3 DNA: TGTGCCAGCTCCAAACCCGTCCAGGATGGCTACACCTTC. Its protein is CASSKPVQDGYTF.

The chain is built from TRBV6-2 or TRBV6-3 and TRBJ1-6; possibly TRBD1 for D (5 bases). With 5 bases removed from V and 1 base from J, the gap between germline ends came to 21 bases. The CDR3 sequence is 19 residues long. Per the germline V gene, CDR1 is MNHEY and CDR2 is SVGEGT. The CDR3 sequence: CASSAGTLAKGSYNSPLHF. Written as DNA, the CDR3 is TGTGCCAGCAGTGCCGGGACTCTAGCCAAGGGGTCCTATAATTCACCCCTCCACTTT.

The chain recombines TRBV12-3 or TRBV12-4 with TRBJ2-5; TRBD1 matches at 8 bases. With 4 bases clipped from V and 3 bases from J, the junction kept 13 bases outside the gene matches. This CDR3 comprises 17 residues. In DNA form, the CDR3 reads TGTGCCAGCAGTTCAAGTCCCCAGGACAGGGTTAAAGAGACCCAGTACTTC. Its translation is CASSSSPQDRVKETQYF.

This clonotype appeared many times. This chain connects TRBV12-3 or TRBV12-4 to TRBJ2-3; D might be TRBD2 (5 bases). Between the trimmed V and J ends, which lost 6 bases and 1 base, there was a span of 11 bases. The CDR3 has 14 amino acids. The CDR3 nucleotides read TGTGCCAGCAGCCGCGACGGGGGCACAGATACGCAGTATTTT. This codes for CASSRDGGTDTQYF.

The CDR3 region is CSWGWGDEAFF. The CDR3 nucleotides read TGCAGCTGGGGATGGGGGGATGAAGCTTTCTTT. The V gene is TRBV29-1, the J gene TRBJ1-1; a possible D gene is TRBD1 (5 bases). CDR3 length: 11 amino acids. V gave up 8 bases and J gave up 7 bases, with 14 bases separating them. Germline V gene lookup returns CDR1 SQVTM and CDR2 ANQGSEA.

The chain links TRBV12-3 or TRBV12-4 to TRBJ2-5, with D perhaps matching TRBD1 or TRBD2 (9 bases each). Trimming removed 5 bases from V and 5 bases from J, with 33 bases in between. CDR3 size: 20 residues. CDR3 sequence: CASSPRQGVERAGGPETQYF. The CDR3 coding sequence is TGTGCCAGCAGTCCCAGACAGGGGGTGGAGAGGGCGGGAGGGCCGGAGACCCAGTACTTC.

The V gene is TRBV5-1, the J gene TRBJ1-1, with 8 positions matching TRBD1. V lost 2 bases and J lost 8; bases outside the gene matches: 5. The CDR3 sequence is 13 residues long. Germline CDR1 reads SGHRS; CDR2 reads YFSETQ. The CDR3 region has the DNA TGCGCCAGCAGCTTTCAGGGGGCGGAGGAAGCTTTCTTT. Protein sequence: CASSFQGAEEAFF.

This clonotype has at least ten counts. The J gene is TRBJ2-2, the V gene TRBV3-1; D not certain. There are 17 residues in the CDR3. V was trimmed by 1 base and J by 3 bases, leaving 15 bases between them. Germline CDR1 reads LGHDT; CDR2 reads YNNKEL (reference sequence). CDR3 in amino acids: CASSQVSRGSYTGELFF. In nucleotides, the CDR3 is TGTGCCAGCAGCCAAGTAAGTCGCGGCAGTTACACCGGGGAGCTGTTTTTT.

The chain links TRBV7-6 to TRBJ2-3; 10 bases align to TRBD1. V shed 3 bases and J 6 bases; nucleotides not matched to a gene: 9. Germline V gene sequence: CDR1 SGHVS, CDR2 FNYEAQ. The CDR3 loop spans 16 amino acids. CDR3 protein: CASSFTSGQGRDTQYF. CDR3 sequence (DNA): TGTGCCAGCAGCTTCACGTCGGGACAGGGGCGCGATACGCAGTATTTT.

The chain combines TRBV7-2 with TRBJ2-5; TRBD2 matches 8 bases. Looked up from germline, CDR1 is SGHTA and CDR2 is FQGNSA. V shed 5 bases, J shed 0 bases, and the junction held 8 bases outside the gene matches. The CDR3 runs 16 residues. The CDR3 is CASSPRVAGYQETQYF. In DNA form, the CDR3 reads TGTGCCAGCAGCCCCCGGGTAGCGGGATACCAAGAGACCCAGTACTTC. Drawing the rest from reference TRBV7-2 and TRBJ2-5, the complete variable domain is GAGVSQSPSNKVTEKGKDVELRCDPISGHTALYWYRQSLGQGLEFLIYFQGNSAPDKSGLPSDRFSAERTGGSVSTLTIQRTQQEDSAVYLCASSPRVAGYQETQYFGPGTRLLVL.

The table lists this clonotype with a few counts. The J gene is TRBJ2-7, the V gene TRBV11-1, with 8 bases aligning to TRBD1. V was clipped by 5 bases and J by 1 base; unmatched bases: 13. The CDR3 covers 17 residues. Germline V lookup: CDR1 SGHAT, CDR2 FQDESV (reference sequence). For the CDR3, the DNA is TGTGCCAGCAGCCGACGAAGAGAGACAGGGGCGTCCTACGAGCAGTACTTC. Protein: CASSRRRETGASYEQYF.

The chain employs TRBV3-1 and TRBJ2-3; D remains unclear. V lost 4 bases to trimming and J lost 0 bases, with 20 bases between them. This CDR3 has 18 amino acids. The germline V gene has CDR1 LGHDT and CDR2 YNNKEL (reference sequence). The CDR3 region has the DNA TGTGCCAGCAGCCCCCATCCCGACAAGGGATCTAGCACAGATACGCAGTATTTT. It codes for CASSPHPDKGSSTDTQYF.

This clonotype came up a few times. The chain links TRBV12-3 or TRBV12-4 to TRBJ2-5, with 15 nucleotides matching TRBD2. The CDR3 loop spans 17 amino acids. V dropped 7 bases and J dropped 5; count of bases not matched to a gene: 11. CDR3 protein: CASTQGLAGGGWETQYF. For the CDR3, the DNA is TGTGCCAGCACGCAGGGACTAGCGGGGGGAGGTTGGGAGACCCAGTACTTC.

The chain links TRBV3-1 to TRBJ1-1; D is ambiguous. This CDR3 has 15 amino acids. V shed 1 base and J shed 4 bases, with 13 bases lying between them. CDR1 is LGHDT and CDR2 is YNNKEL in the germline V gene (reference sequence). The CDR3 reads CASSQVPILGTEAFF. CDR3 coding DNA: TGTGCCAGCAGCCAAGTCCCCATATTAGGCACTGAAGCTTTCTTT.

The genes are TRBV4-1 and TRBJ1-5; D not certain. Germline CDR1 and CDR2: MGHRA and YSYEKL. Trimming removed 6 bases at V and 9 bases at J, with 24 bases between. This CDR3 is 16 amino acids long. CDR3 sequence: CASRQLLGQTLTPQHF. The CDR3 DNA reads TGCGCCAGCAGGCAACTTCTAGGGCAGACCCTGACGCCCCAGCATTTT.

This clonotype was detected only a few times. J is TRBJ2-1 and V is TRBV24-1; 8 positions match TRBD1. The CDR3 has 17 residues. Trimming cost V 1 base and J 6 bases; bases outside gene matches: 10. Looked up from germline, CDR1 is KGHDR and CDR2 is SFDVKD. The CDR3 nucleotides are TGTGCCACCAGTGATTTTGGTTATGGACAGGGCCTCAATGAGCAGTTCTTC. Residues: CATSDFGYGQGLNEQFF.

This rearrangement joins TRBV7-8 to TRBJ2-7; TRBD2 matches at 11 bases. The V gene's germline CDR1 is SGHVS and CDR2 FQNEAQ. The CDR3 is made up of 17 amino acids. Losses at the gene ends were 3 bases for V and 4 bases for J; bases not matched to a gene: 11. The CDR3 nucleotides read TGTGCCAGCAGCTTGATGCTAGCGGGGGGACCCGGGTACGAGCAGTACTTC. This sequence encodes CASSLMLAGGPGYEQYF. Supplemented by reference TRBV7-8 and TRBJ2-7, the full variable domain reads GAGVSQSPRYKVAKRGQDVALRCDPISGHVSLFWYQQALGQGPEFLTYFQNEAQLDKSGLPSDRFFAERPEGSVSTLKIQRTQQEDSAVYLCASSLMLAGGPGYEQYFGPGTRLTVT.

This clonotype was seen a handful of times. The CDR3, as DNA: TGTGCCATCAGTGAGTCGTTTGGGAGCTCCTACGAGCAGTACTTC. It translates to CAISESFGSSYEQYF. The J gene is TRBJ2-7, the V gene TRBV10-3, with D perhaps TRBD2 (5 bases). This CDR3 is 15 amino acids long. Germline V CDR1 and CDR2: ENHRY, SYGVKD. V shed 0 bases and J shed 0 bases, with 9 bases lying between them.